The 27 T cell receptor beta chains below all came from one sample that was sequenced in a study of blood T cell repertoires in COVID-19. Assay used: immunoSEQ multiplex PCR; TCRdb lists only in-frame clones, some missing. The repertoire includes 150,000 or so clones, around 90% of them detected once, and about 5% sits in the top ten. Input material: peripheral blood. The receptors stem from a human donor in a cohort sampled during active COVID-19.

The gene calls are TRBV2 and TRBJ2-2, with a tentative D call TRBD1 (6 bases). Germline values: CDR1 SNHLY, CDR2 FYNNEI. Trimming left V 4 bases short and J 8 bases short, with 17 bases between. This CDR3 comprises 15 residues. The CDR3 spells CASSAQQGYRGELFF. The CDR3 DNA reads as TGTGCCAGCAGTGCACAACAGGGCTATCGAGGGGAGCTGTTTTTT.

The chain uses TRBV9 and TRBJ2-1; D might be TRBD2 (5 bases). The CDR3 sequence is 15 residues long. The germline V gene has CDR1 SGDLS and CDR2 YYNGEE. Trimming stripped 1 base from V and 0 bases from J, with 8 bases between. The CDR3 DNA is TGTGCCAGCAGCGTAACCGGGGACTCCTACAATGAGCAGTTCTTC. Protein sequence: CASSVTGDSYNEQFF. Full variable domain (rest looked up from reference TRBV9 and TRBJ2-1): DSGVTQTPKHLITATGQRVTLRCSPRSGDLSVYWYQQSLDQGLQFLIQYYNGEERAKGNILERFSAQQFPDLHSELNLSSLELGDSALYFCASSVTGDSYNEQFFGPGTRLTVL.

The genes are TRBV6-5 and TRBJ1-1; 8 positions match TRBD1. V lost 4 bases and J lost 1; bases outside the gene matches: 5. Germline V gene lookup returns CDR1 MNHEY and CDR2 SVGAGI. The CDR3 contains 15 residues. The CDR3 nucleotides are TGTGCCAGCAGTTTTAGGACAGGGTGGAACACTGAAGCTTTCTTT. Amino acid sequence: CASSFRTGWNTEAFF.

Concerning this clone itself: At one end the junction does not follow the germline gene, possibly because of a read error. The CDR3: CASSQRGASTNTQYF. For the CDR3, the DNA is TGTGCCAGCAGCCAGCGGGGGGCTTCCACAAATACGCAGTATTTT. The chain combines TRBV14 with TRBJ2-3; 8 bases align to TRBD2. CDR1 and CDR2 (germline): SGHDN, FVKESK. The CDR3 is made up of 15 amino acids.

The chain carries TRBV29-1 and TRBJ1-1, with D possibly TRBD1 on 5 matching bases. The germline V and J ends were trimmed by 4 bases and 2 bases, with 11 bases remaining between them. The CDR3 length is 13 residues. Looked up from germline, CDR1 is SQVTM and CDR2 is ANQGSEA. The CDR3 spells CSVVGGDNTEAFF. The CDR3, as DNA: TGCAGCGTTGTGGGGGGGGACAACACTGAAGCTTTCTTT.

This clone was seen a handful of times. The chain has TRBV6-5 and TRBJ1-2, with TRBD1 matching 8 bases. Germline loops: CDR1 MNHEY, CDR2 SVGAGI. With V trimmed by 6 bases and J by 8 bases, 8 bases remained unmatched. CDR3 length: 13 residues. CDR3 DNA sequence: TGTGCCAGCAGGGACAGGGAAGTTCGCGGCTACACCTTC. This gives the protein CASRDREVRGYTF.

V and J are TRBV9 and TRBJ2-5; 8 bases are a match to TRBD2. Trimming cost V 0 bases and J 4 bases; bases outside gene matches: 5. The CDR3 has 15 amino acids. Germline assignment: CDR1 SGDLS and CDR2 YYNGEE. The CDR3 is CASSVAGGPRETQYF. The CDR3 DNA reads TGTGCCAGCAGCGTAGCGGGGGGGCCCCGAGAGACCCAGTACTTC.

The sample holds a few counts of this clone. The chain joins TRBV5-4 to TRBJ2-7; TRBD2 is a possible D gene (6 bases). The CDR3 covers 18 residues. CDR1 and CDR2 from the germline V gene are SGHNT and YYREEE (reference sequence). Trimming removed 6 bases at V and 0 bases at J, with 25 bases between. The CDR3 nucleotides read TGTGCCAGCACCCGGGGGATGGGCGGTGGCGGAGACTCCTACGAGCAGTACTTC. It translates to CASTRGMGGGGDSYEQYF. Supplemented by reference TRBV5-4 and TRBJ2-7, the full variable domain reads ETGVTQSPTHLIKTRGQQVTLRCSSQSGHNTVSWYQQALGQGPQFIFQYYREEENGRGNFPPRFSGLQFPNYSSELNVNALELDDSALYLCASTRGMGGGGDSYEQYFGPGTRLTVT.

The chain is built from TRBV2 and TRBJ2-6; D possibly corresponds to TRBD1 (5 bases). Trimming took 7 bases from V and 1 from J, leaving 8 bases between them. This CDR3 contains 14 residues. Germline CDR1 and CDR2: SNHLY and FYNNEI. The CDR3 DNA follows: TGTGCCAGCATGACAGCTTCTGGGGCCAACGTCCTGACTTTC. As protein: CASMTASGANVLTF. Full variable domain (missing parts from reference TRBV2 and TRBJ2-6): EPEVTQTPSHQVTQMGQEVILRCVPISNHLYFYWYRQILGQKVEFLVSFYNNEISEKSEIFDDQFSVERPDGSNFTLKIRSTKLEDSAMYFCASMTASGANVLTFGAGSRLTVL.

V is TRBV15 and J is TRBJ2-7; 10 bases are a match to TRBD1. This CDR3 contains 15 residues. Germline V lookup: CDR1 LNHNV, CDR2 YYDKDF (reference sequence). V was clipped by 3 bases and J by 4 bases; unmatched bases: 6. The CDR3 spells CATSSDRGRDYEQYF. CDR3 coding DNA: TGTGCCACCAGCAGCGACAGGGGGCGAGATTACGAGCAGTACTTC.

The chain carries TRBV29-1 and TRBJ2-1; 7 positions match TRBD1. V gave up 5 bases and J gave up 8 bases; unmatched junction bases: 15. Germline assignment: CDR1 SQVTM and CDR2 ANQGSEA. The CDR3 sequence is 15 residues long. CDR3 sequence (DNA): TGCAGCGTTTGGTTTAGGGACAGACGTGGGGATGAGCAGTTCTTC. It translates to CSVWFRDRRGDEQFF.

The chain uses TRBV15 and TRBJ1-1, with D possibly being TRBD1 (5 bases). Trimming cost V 2 bases and J 6 bases, with 10 bases left between them. Germline V gives CDR1 LNHNV, CDR2 YYDKDF (reference sequence). This CDR3 contains 13 residues. CDR3 amino acids: CATSRTPGSEAFF. The CDR3, as DNA: TGTGCCACCAGCAGAACCCCAGGGTCTGAAGCTTTCTTT.

This clone was counted once. The chain uses TRBV19 and TRBJ2-3; 13 positions agree with TRBD2. The CDR3 is made up of 17 amino acids. Trimming cost V 1 base and J 4 bases; bases outside gene matches: 5. CDR1 LNHDA and CDR2 SQIVND come from the germline V gene (reference sequence). This chain's CDR3 is CASSIVVTSGRADTQYF. Here the CDR3 DNA reads TGTGCCAGTAGTATAGTAGTAACTAGCGGGAGGGCAGATACGCAGTATTTT.

The chain carries TRBV19 and TRBJ1-1, with D maybe TRBD1 (5 bases). Germline lookup yields CDR1 LNHDA and CDR2 SQIVND (reference sequence). Trimming removed 5 bases from V and 1 base from J, with 11 bases in between. The CDR3 covers 14 residues. The CDR3 sequence is CASSLQGTNTEAFF. The CDR3 nucleotides read TGTGCCAGTAGTCTTCAGGGTACGAACACTGAAGCTTTCTTT.

This sequence joins TRBV7-9 and TRBJ1-4; a possible D gene is TRBD1 (5 bases). This CDR3 has 15 amino acids. Germline CDR1 SEHNR, CDR2 FQNEAQ (reference sequence). The V gene lost 0 bases and the J gene lost 0 bases, with 5 bases spanning the gap. The CDR3 region has the DNA TGTGCCAGCAGCTTAGCGACAGCAACTAATGAAAAACTGTTTTTT. Amino acid sequence: CASSLATATNEKLFF.

The CDR3 spells CASSPRTGSGNTIYF. The CDR3 region has the DNA TGTGCCAGCAGCCCTCGAACAGGCTCTGGAAACACCATATATTTT. The chain links TRBV11-2 to TRBJ1-3; perhaps TRBD1 as D (5 bases). CDR1 SGHAT and CDR2 FQNNGV come from the germline V gene. V was shortened by 5 bases and J by 0 bases, with 11 bases between the two germline ends. This CDR3 is 15 amino acids long. The variable domain in full, with the rest retrieved from reference TRBV11-2 and TRBJ1-3, is EAGVAQSPRYKIIEKRQSVAFWCNPISGHATLYWYQQILGQGPKLLIQFQNNGVVDDSQLPKDRFSAERLKGVDSTLKIQPAKLEDSAVYLCASSPRTGSGNTIYFGEGSWLTVV.

As for this clone: The identical CDR3 is also encoded by other nucleotide sequences in the sample. The chain combines TRBV10-3 with TRBJ1-1; the D gene is possibly TRBD1 (5 bases). This CDR3 has 15 residues. V dropped 0 bases and J dropped 0 bases, with 8 bases sitting between them. The V gene's germline CDR1 is ENHRY and CDR2 SYGVKD. The CDR3: CAISESAGMNTEAFF. CDR3 nucleotide sequence: TGTGCCATCAGTGAGTCTGCAGGGATGAACACTGAAGCTTTCTTT.

V gene TRBV18 combines with J gene TRBJ2-7; the D gene is possibly TRBD1 (6 bases). The CDR3 has 16 amino acids. Germline CDR1 reads KGHSH; CDR2 reads LQKENI. V was trimmed by 6 bases and J by 3 bases, leaving 21 bases between them. CDR3 sequence (DNA): TGTGCCAGCTCCATAAAGACAGGTGGAAAGCACTACGAGCAGTACTTC. This gives the protein CASSIKTGGKHYEQYF.

This chain uses TRBV4-3 with TRBJ2-6; TRBD1 is a possible D gene (6 bases). CDR1 and CDR2 from the germline V gene are LGHNA and YSLEER. There are 16 residues in the CDR3. The V end was cut by 0 bases, the J end by 2 bases, with 8 bases between. DNA of the CDR3: TGCGCCAGCAGCCAAGACTGGGGGCCTGGGGCCAACGTCCTGACTTTC. This sequence encodes CASSQDWGPGANVLTF.

The chain joins TRBV7-9 to TRBJ2-7; D ambiguous. V dropped 3 bases and J dropped 2 bases, with 5 bases sitting between them. The germline gives CDR1 SEHNR, CDR2 FQNEAQ (reference sequence). This CDR3 has 12 residues. For the CDR3, the DNA is TGTGCCAGCAGCTTTTCAGCCTACGAGCAGTACTTC. Encoded protein: CASSFSAYEQYF.

This clone has only one observation. The chain has TRBV11-2 and TRBJ2-1; 10 bases map to TRBD2. Per germline, CDR1 SGHAT and CDR2 FQNNGV. The length of the CDR3 is 15 residues. J gave up 8 bases and V 1 base, and 5 bases lay outside the gene matches. The CDR3 sequence is CASSLGGLAGDEQFF. CDR3 nucleotides: TGTGCCAGCAGCTTAGGTGGGCTAGCGGGAGATGAGCAGTTCTTC. The variable domain in full, with the rest retrieved from reference TRBV11-2 and TRBJ2-1, is EAGVAQSPRYKIIEKRQSVAFWCNPISGHATLYWYQQILGQGPKLLIQFQNNGVVDDSQLPKDRFSAERLKGVDSTLKIQPAKLEDSAVYLCASSLGGLAGDEQFFGPGTRLTVL.

The chain carries TRBV28 and TRBJ1-6; D may be TRBD1 (6 bases). Germline CDR1 reads MDHEN; CDR2 reads SYDVKM. The CDR3 runs 14 residues. V gave up 2 bases and J gave up 8 bases, with 10 bases separating them. As DNA, the CDR3 is TGTGCCAGCAGTTTACAGGGGTATGATTCACCCCTCCACTTT. Translated: CASSLQGYDSPLHF.

J is TRBJ1-1 and V is TRBV5-5; 8 nucleotides line up with TRBD1. The V gene end was trimmed by 4 bases and the J gene end by 0 bases; junction bases not matched to a gene: 11. Per germline, CDR1 SGHKS and CDR2 YYEKEE (reference sequence). The CDR3 runs 17 residues. The CDR3 reads CASSQTGVVGVNTEAFF. The DNA for the CDR3 is TGTGCCAGCAGCCAGACAGGGGTAGTTGGGGTGAACACTGAAGCTTTCTTT.

The V gene is TRBV5-4, the J gene TRBJ2-7, with TRBD1 as a possible D gene (7 bases). Germline assignment: CDR1 SGHNT and CDR2 YYREEE (reference sequence). There are 13 residues in the CDR3. The V end lost 2 bases, the J end lost 6 bases, and 12 bases lay between the germline ends. In DNA, the CDR3 is TGTGCCAGCAGCTTTAACAGGGGAGGCGAGCAGTACTTC. Translation: CASSFNRGGEQYF.

V is TRBV27 and J is TRBJ2-7; 12 bases line up with TRBD2. CDR1 MNHEY and CDR2 SMNVEV come from the germline V gene (reference sequence). The junction had 9 bases not matched to a gene; V was cut back by 5 bases and J by 7 bases. This CDR3 has 15 residues. The CDR3 coding sequence is TGTGCCAGCAGTCCCACGCCGGGACTAGCGGGTGAGCAGTACTTC. This sequence encodes CASSPTPGLAGEQYF.

The chain uses TRBV6-5 and TRBJ2-7; perhaps TRBD1 as D (7 bases). V shed 0 bases and J shed 1 base, with 10 bases lying between them. The CDR3 is made up of 15 amino acids. The germline V gene has CDR1 MNHEY and CDR2 SVGAGI. CDR3 in amino acids: CASSYSAGGSYEQYF. The CDR3 DNA follows: TGTGCCAGCAGTTACTCGGCAGGGGGGTCCTACGAGCAGTACTTC.

The CDR3 loop is CASSHGTGSYEQYF. CDR3 nucleotide sequence: TGTGCCAGCAGCCACGGGACAGGGTCCTACGAGCAGTACTTC. This sequence joins TRBV7-9 and TRBJ2-7; 9 nucleotides agree with TRBD1. The germline gives CDR1 SEHNR, CDR2 FQNEAQ (reference sequence). V was clipped by 5 bases and J by 1 base; unmatched bases: 3. The CDR3 length is 14 residues. The entire variable domain, with the rest obtained from reference TRBV7-9 and TRBJ2-7, is as follows: DTGVSQNPRHKITKRGQNVTFRCDPISEHNRLYWYRQTLGQGPEFLTYFQNEAQLEKSRLLSDRFSAERPKGSFSTLEIQRTEQGDSAMYLCASSHGTGSYEQYFGPGTRLTVT.